This record covers a single TCR beta chain. The trim removed 4 bases at V and 4 bases at J, leaving 4 bases unmatched. This CDR3 has 14 residues. CDR1 and CDR2 from the germline V gene are SGHRS and YFSETQ. The source of the sample is a study of technical replicates of blood from a handful of donors. Profiled with immunoSEQ multiplex PCR; TCRdb holds only in-frame clones, not every one. Altogether around 76,000 clones are present, 98% being singletons, with the ten largest covering 0.2% to 0.25%. What was sequenced was T cells isolated from PBMCs. The sequence was obtained from a human donor in good health. This chain uses TRBV5-1 with TRBJ2-2, with TRBD2 matching over 7 bases. The DNA of the CDR3 is TGCGCCAGCAGCGCCGGGACTATCACCGGGGAGCTGTTTTTT. Its protein is CASSAGTITGELFF.